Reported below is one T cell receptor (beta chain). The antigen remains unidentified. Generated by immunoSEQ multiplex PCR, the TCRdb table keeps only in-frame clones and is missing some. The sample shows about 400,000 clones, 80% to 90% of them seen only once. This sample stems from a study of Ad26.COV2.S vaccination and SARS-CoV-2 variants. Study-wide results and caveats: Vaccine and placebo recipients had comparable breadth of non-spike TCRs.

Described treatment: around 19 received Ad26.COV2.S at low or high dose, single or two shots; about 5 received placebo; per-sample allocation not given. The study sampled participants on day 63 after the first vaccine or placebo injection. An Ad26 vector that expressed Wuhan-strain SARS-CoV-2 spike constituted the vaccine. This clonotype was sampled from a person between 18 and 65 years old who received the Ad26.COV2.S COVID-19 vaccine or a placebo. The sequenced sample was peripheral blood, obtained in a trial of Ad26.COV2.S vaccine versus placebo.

As DNA, the CDR3 is TGTGCCAGCAGCCTTGGACTAGCGGGGGATCAAGAGACCCAGTACTTC. Translated, it gives CASSLGLAGDQETQYF. The rearrangement links TRBV9 to TRBJ2-5; 13 bases map to TRBD2. This CDR3 contains 16 residues. The germline gives CDR1 SGDLS, CDR2 YYNGEE. J gave up 2 bases and V 4 bases, and 5 bases lay outside the gene matches.